Listed here are 28 T cell receptor beta chains from one sample, sequenced in a study of cytomegalovirus exposure and HLA in healthy donors. PCR amplification relied on 60 Vbeta primers (plus 13 Jbeta primers). Using immunoSEQ multiplex PCR, the repertoire was profiled, and TCRdb retains in-frame clones only, with some absent. The table lists roughly 49,000 clones, 77% of them singletons, with 2.7% in the top ten. Sequenced: PBMCs. Receptors were obtained from a woman aged 40 to 50 in good health and CMV-seropositive.

The rearrangement links TRBV6-5 to TRBJ1-5, with D possibly TRBD1 on 6 matching bases. Germline V gene sequence: CDR1 MNHEY, CDR2 SVGAGI. With 0 bases removed from V and 0 bases from J, the gap between germline ends came to 6 bases. There are 15 residues in the CDR3. The CDR3 reads CASSYSGASNQPQHF. The CDR3 DNA reads as TGTGCCAGCAGTTACTCGGGGGCTAGCAATCAGCCCCAGCATTTT.

The chain couples TRBV7-9 to TRBJ2-3; 10 bases fit TRBD1. Trimming at V came to 4 bases and at J to 2 bases, leaving 3 bases not matched to a gene. CDR1 SEHNR and CDR2 FQNEAQ come from the germline V gene (reference sequence). The CDR3 length is 15 residues. The CDR3: CASSSGTGDTDTQYF. CDR3 coding DNA: TGTGCCAGCAGCTCCGGGACAGGGGACACAGATACGCAGTATTTT.

The chain has TRBV28 and TRBJ2-7; a weak D match, TRBD2 (7 bases). The germline V gene encodes CDR1 MDHEN and CDR2 SYDVKM. The CDR3 has 13 residues. The V end lost 5 bases, the J end lost 5 bases, and 13 bases lay between the germline ends. The CDR3 spells CASSQGGVHEQYF. The DNA for the CDR3 is TGTGCCAGCAGTCAAGGGGGGGTACACGAGCAGTACTTC.

The genes are TRBV4-3 and TRBJ1-1; perhaps TRBD1 as D (5 bases). The germline V and J ends were trimmed by 0 bases and 1 base, with 6 bases remaining between them. Germline V gives CDR1 LGHNA, CDR2 YSLEER. This CDR3 has 14 amino acids. The CDR3 DNA sequence: TGCGCCAGCAGCCAAGATAGGGGGAACACTGAAGCTTTCTTT. This sequence encodes CASSQDRGNTEAFF.

The V and J genes are TRBV21-1 and TRBJ2-7; no check of the table's D call, TRBD2, against the DNA was made. TRBV21-1 is a documented pseudogene. The CDR3 length is 14 residues. The CDR3 DNA follows: TGTGCCAGCATCTCCCCCTACCTCGACTACGAGCAGTACTTC. Its translation is CASISPYLDYEQYF.

The chain links TRBV12-5 to TRBJ1-2, with D perhaps matching TRBD1 (5 bases). Between the trimmed V and J ends, which lost 1 base and 11 bases, there was a span of 14 bases. The germline gives CDR1 LGHNT, CDR2 FRNRAP. The CDR3 totals 13 residues. The CDR3 here is CASGLDRGAGYTF. DNA of the CDR3: TGTGCTAGTGGTTTGGATCGCGGGGCAGGGTACACCTTC.

V gene TRBV25-1 combines with J gene TRBJ1-1, with D possibly matching TRBD1 (5 bases). This CDR3 is built from 15 residues. The V gene's germline CDR1 is MGHDK and CDR2 SYGVNS. V dropped 6 bases and J dropped 4 bases, with 18 bases sitting between them. CDR3 amino acids: CASRPPGGGGTEAFF. Written as DNA, the CDR3 is TGTGCCAGCAGGCCACCCGGTGGGGGAGGCACTGAAGCTTTCTTT. The variable domain in full, completed from reference TRBV25-1 and TRBJ1-1, reads EADIYQTPRYLVIGTGKKITLECSQTMGHDKMYWYQQDPGMELHLIHYSYGVNSTEKGDLSSESTVSRIRTEHFPLTLESARPSHTSQYLCASRPPGGGGTEAFFGQGTRLTVV.

The genes are TRBV5-5 and TRBJ2-7; no definite D call. V lost 0 bases, J lost 3 bases, and 10 bases lay in between. This CDR3 has 14 residues. CDR1 is SGHKS and CDR2 is YYEKEE in the germline V gene (reference sequence). The DNA of the CDR3 is TGTGCCAGCAGCTTGGAAGGAGCTAACTACGAGCAGTACTTC. Translating gives CASSLEGANYEQYF. The full variable domain, completed using reference TRBV5-5 and TRBJ2-7, is DAGVTQSPTHLIKTRGQQVTLRCSPISGHKSVSWYQQVLGQGPQFIFQYYEKEERGRGNFPDRFSARQFPNYSSELNVNALLLGDSALYLCASSLEGANYEQYFGPGTRLTVT.

The rearrangement uses TRBV5-6 and TRBJ1-1; 7 bases agree with TRBD1. V shed 1 base and J 1 base; nucleotides not matched to a gene: 7. The germline V gene encodes CDR1 SGHDT and CDR2 YYEEEE. This CDR3 has 16 residues. The CDR3 here is CASSLWRGQGNTEAFF. As DNA, the CDR3 is TGTGCCAGCAGCTTGTGGAGGGGGCAGGGGAACACTGAAGCTTTCTTT.

V is TRBV5-1 and J is TRBJ2-5; D is unclear. Germline loops: CDR1 SGHRS, CDR2 YFSETQ. Trimming shortened V by 0 bases and J by 5 bases, and 5 bases separated the two germline ends. This CDR3 spans 12 amino acids. The CDR3 nucleotides are TGCGCCAGCAGCTTGGTCGGGGAGACCCAGTACTTC. Translation gives CASSLVGETQYF.

The rearrangement links TRBV4-3 to TRBJ2-3; D not certain. The CDR3 runs to 13 residues. Germline V gene lookup returns CDR1 LGHNA and CDR2 YSLEER. The germline V and J ends were trimmed by 4 bases and 6 bases, with 11 bases remaining between them. DNA for the CDR3: TGCGCCAGCAGCCTCTCCCCCCGGGATACGCAGTATTTT. Translated: CASSLSPRDTQYF.

The chain couples TRBV7-7 to TRBJ1-1; D remains ambiguous. Germline CDR1 and CDR2: SSHAT and FNYEAQ (reference sequence). The CDR3 is 15 residues long. With 3 bases removed from V and 0 bases from J, the gap between germline ends came to 11 bases. In DNA form, the CDR3 reads TGTGCCAGCAGCTTTACGCAGGATGTGAACACTGAAGCTTTCTTT. Amino acid sequence: CASSFTQDVNTEAFF.

The rearrangement joins TRBV14 to TRBJ1-2; D is undetermined. The CDR3 runs to 14 residues. Germline lookup yields CDR1 SGHDN and CDR2 FVKESK. The V end lost 0 bases, the J end lost 6 bases, and 11 bases lay between the germline ends. For the CDR3, the DNA is TGTGCCAGCAGCCAAGATCGATCGGGGAATGGCTACACCTTC. Translation gives CASSQDRSGNGYTF.

This sequence joins TRBV10-3 and TRBJ2-3, with D possibly matching TRBD1 (5 bases). Deletions cut 6 bases from V and 6 bases from J, with 13 bases between. Looked up from germline, CDR1 is ENHRY and CDR2 is SYGVKD. The CDR3 spans 13 residues. CDR3 bases: TGTGCCATCAGGTACAATGGGGCGGATACGCAGTATTTT. Amino acid sequence: CAIRYNGADTQYF.

The chain recombines TRBV19 with TRBJ1-2, with TRBD1 matching 12 bases. V was pared by 5 bases and J by 5 bases, with 3 bases of the junction left unmatched. From germline, CDR1 is LNHDA and CDR2 SQIVND (reference sequence). There are 14 residues in the CDR3. DNA for the CDR3: TGTGCCAGTAGTCGGGACAGGGGGCAATATGGCTACACCTTC. Translated: CASSRDRGQYGYTF.

This chain connects TRBV9 to TRBJ2-7, with TRBD2 as a possible D gene (5 bases). Germline V gives CDR1 SGDLS, CDR2 YYNGEE. The CDR3 length is 14 residues. V lost 5 bases and J lost 3, with 15 bases in between. CDR3 loop: CASSRTYGNYEQYF. CDR3 in DNA: TGTGCCAGCAGTCGGACTTACGGGAACTACGAGCAGTACTTC.

V usage is TRBV2 and J usage is TRBJ1-1, with D possibly TRBD1 on 5 matching bases. Germline V lookup: CDR1 SNHLY, CDR2 FYNNEI. CDR3 size: 16 residues. V was shortened by 4 bases and J by 2 bases, with 17 bases between the two germline ends. The DNA for the CDR3 is TGTGCCAGCAGTGTTTGGCAGGGAAAGGTTAACACTGAAGCTTTCTTT. Translating gives CASSVWQGKVNTEAFF.

The CDR3: CASGLVLEPQHF. The CDR3 nucleotides are TGTGCTAGTGGTTTGGTACTGGAGCCCCAGCATTTT. This chain uses TRBV12-5 with TRBJ1-5, with D unresolved. Trimming removed 0 bases at V and 8 bases at J, with 5 bases between. The CDR3 has 12 residues. CDR1 LGHNT and CDR2 FRNRAP come from the germline V gene.

This clone was detected only a few times. The chain links TRBV10-1 to TRBJ2-3, with D uncertain. CDR3 length: 12 residues. CDR1 and CDR2 from the germline V gene are WNHNN and SYGVQD (reference sequence). V dropped 7 bases and J dropped 3 bases, with 8 bases sitting between them. CDR3 residues: CASTPRTDTQYF. In nucleotides, the CDR3 is TGCGCCAGCACCCCTCGGACAGATACGCAGTATTTT.

The chain links TRBV4-1 to TRBJ2-3, with a weak D call TRBD2 (7 bases). Trimming removed 2 bases from V and 0 bases from J, with 15 bases in between. Germline values: CDR1 MGHRA, CDR2 YSYEKL. This CDR3 spans 17 amino acids. The CDR3 sequence: CASSQSLGGTSTDTQYF. Written as DNA, the CDR3 is TGCGCCAGCAGCCAATCCCTGGGGGGGACAAGCACAGATACGCAGTATTTT.

V usage is TRBV7-2 and J usage is TRBJ1-1; TRBD1 agrees at 7 bases. The V gene end was trimmed by 1 base and the J gene end by 4 bases; junction bases not matched to a gene: 6. CDR1 and CDR2 from the germline V gene are SGHTA and FQGNSA. The CDR3 covers 15 residues. The CDR3: CASSLVTGPSTEAFF. CDR3 sequence (DNA): TGTGCCAGCAGCTTAGTGACAGGGCCTTCCACTGAAGCTTTCTTT.

The J gene is TRBJ1-2, the V gene TRBV5-1; D may be TRBD1 (5 bases). In germline, CDR1 is SGHRS, CDR2 YFSETQ. With 0 bases removed from V and 4 bases from J, the gap between germline ends came to 19 bases. The CDR3 is made up of 17 amino acids. This chain's CDR3 is CASSLAPPDSSRYGYTF. The CDR3, as DNA: TGCGCCAGCAGCTTGGCCCCCCCCGACAGTAGCCGCTATGGCTACACCTTC.

CDR3 nucleotides: TGTGCCAGCAGCCCCCGGGGGATGGGGGATACGCAGTATTTT. It translates to CASSPRGMGDTQYF. The V call is TRBV6-5, the J call TRBJ2-3, with a weak D call TRBD2 (6 bases). The CDR3 runs 14 residues. V was trimmed by 6 bases and J by 6 bases, leaving 16 bases between them. Germline CDR1 reads MNHEY; CDR2 reads SVGAGI.

This sequence joins TRBV14 and TRBJ1-5, with D tentatively TRBD1 (5 bases). Trimming pared 4 bases from V and 3 bases from J, leaving 10 bases between. CDR1 SGHDN and CDR2 FVKESK come from the germline V gene. This CDR3 has 14 residues. CDR3 in amino acids: CASSREQDNQPQHF. The CDR3 DNA follows: TGTGCCAGCAGCCGGGAACAGGACAATCAGCCCCAGCATTTT.

This chain uses TRBV7-9 with TRBJ2-7; unclear D gene. This CDR3 spans 12 amino acids. Trimming removed 5 bases from V and 1 base from J, with 6 bases in between. Germline V gene data show CDR1 as SEHNR and CDR2 as FQNEAQ (reference sequence). For the CDR3, the DNA is TGTGCCAGCAGCCTCGGGTCCTACGAGCAGTACTTC. It codes for CASSLGSYEQYF.

This clone showed up just once. V and J are TRBV5-1 and TRBJ2-1; 10 nucleotides align to TRBD2. The germline CDR1 and CDR2 sequences are SGHRS and YFSETQ. J was trimmed by 8 bases and V by 2 bases; bases with no gene match: 10. The CDR3 is made up of 16 amino acids. The CDR3 bases are TGCGCCAGCAGCTTAGCTAGCGGGGGTGGAGTGGATGAGCAGTTCTTC. Protein sequence: CASSLASGGGVDEQFF.

This clone was counted only a few times. CDR3 nucleotides: TGTGCCAGCACCAGGGGGAGCTCCTATAATTCACCCCTCCACTTT. This sequence encodes CASTRGSSYNSPLHF. V and J are TRBV6-1 and TRBJ1-6, with 7 bases aligning to TRBD1. Trimming removed 7 bases from V and 0 bases from J; junction bases left unmatched: 3. The CDR3 is made up of 15 amino acids. Germline CDR1 reads MNHNS; CDR2 reads SASEGT.

This rearrangement joins TRBV19 to TRBJ2-3; 14 bases line up with TRBD2. J was trimmed by 11 bases and V by 4 bases; bases with no gene match: 8. CDR1 and CDR2 from the germline V gene are LNHDA and SQIVND (reference sequence). This CDR3 has 15 residues. DNA of the CDR3: TGTGCCAGTAGTACCGGGACTAGCGGGGGTTATTGGCAGTATTTT. Translated, it gives CASSTGTSGGYWQYF.